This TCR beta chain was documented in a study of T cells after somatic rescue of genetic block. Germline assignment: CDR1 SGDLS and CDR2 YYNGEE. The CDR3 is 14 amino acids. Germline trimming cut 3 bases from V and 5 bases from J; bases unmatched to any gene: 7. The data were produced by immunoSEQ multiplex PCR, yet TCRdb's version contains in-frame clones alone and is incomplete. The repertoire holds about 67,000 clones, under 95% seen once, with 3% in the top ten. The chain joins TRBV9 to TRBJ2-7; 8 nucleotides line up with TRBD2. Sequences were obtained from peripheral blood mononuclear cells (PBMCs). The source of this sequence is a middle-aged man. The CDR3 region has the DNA TGTGCCAGCAGCGCCCAGACGGGGGGGAACGAGCAGTACTTC. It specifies CASSAQTGGNEQYF. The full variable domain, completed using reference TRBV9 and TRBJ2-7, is DSGVTQTPKHLITATGQRVTLRCSPRSGDLSVYWYQQSLDQGLQFLIQYYNGEERAKGNILERFSAQQFPDLHSELNLSSLELGDSALYFCASSAQTGGNEQYFGPGTRLTVT.